The rows below give T cell receptor beta chains drawn from one sample of a study of T cells in Graves' hyperthyroidism and ophthalmopathy. TCRdb re-derived calls from the multiplex PCR reads in MiXCR, one entry per CDR3 protein. The table lists about 200,000 distinct CDR3 sequences, about 17% of them singletons. The sample taken for sequencing was blood. The receptor set was obtained from a woman between 45 and 65 years old with Graves' hyperthyroidism. CDR3s include the opening cysteine and the closing phenylalanine or tryptophan. The order of the fields is J gene, V gene, D gene, CDR3 protein. A D gene is named only where the DNA matches it firmly.

j_gene: TRBJ2-7; v_gene: TRBV19; d_gene: TRBD1; CDR3aa: CASQDRGSSYEQYF
j_gene: TRBJ1-5; v_gene: TRBV12-3/TRBV12-4; d_gene: TRBD1; CDR3aa: CASSPGGQGGQPQHF
j_gene: TRBJ2-4; v_gene: TRBV2; d_gene: NA; CDR3aa: CASAVKGLAKNIQYF
j_gene: TRBJ1-1; v_gene: TRBV6-2/TRBV6-3; d_gene: NA; CDR3aa: CASSYQGAYTEAFF
j_gene: TRBJ1-2; v_gene: TRBV19; d_gene: TRBD1; CDR3aa: CASSNDRGYYGYTF
j_gene: TRBJ2-1; v_gene: TRBV20-1; d_gene: NA; CDR3aa: CSARGTSRGYNEQFF
j_gene: TRBJ1-3; v_gene: TRBV20-1; d_gene: NA; CDR3aa: CSARRGQTGNTIYF
j_gene: TRBJ2-7; v_gene: TRBV20-1; d_gene: NA; CDR3aa: CSASFAGPGYEQYF
j_gene: TRBJ2-1; v_gene: TRBV3-1; d_gene: NA; CDR3aa: CASSQGGSGGNEQFF
j_gene: TRBJ2-2; v_gene: TRBV24-1; d_gene: NA; CDR3aa: CATSDLGNRATGELFF
j_gene: TRBJ2-5; v_gene: TRBV5-1; d_gene: TRBD2; CDR3aa: CASSLVLAGQETQYF
j_gene: TRBJ1-5; v_gene: TRBV6-5; d_gene: NA; CDR3aa: CASSSTVNQPQHF
j_gene: TRBJ2-3; v_gene: TRBV27; d_gene: TRBD2; CDR3aa: CASSFWRESTDTQYF
j_gene: TRBJ2-3; v_gene: TRBV5-1; d_gene: TRBD2; CDR3aa: CASSQDVAGVIDTQYF
j_gene: TRBJ2-1; v_gene: TRBV6-1; d_gene: NA; CDR3aa: CASSLPEAREQFF
j_gene: TRBJ2-1; v_gene: TRBV6-1; d_gene: TRBD2; CDR3aa: CASKLPSGRLWNEQFF
j_gene: TRBJ2-5; v_gene: TRBV19; d_gene: NA; CDR3aa: CASRPVGSGNQETQYF
j_gene: TRBJ2-5; v_gene: TRBV6-1; d_gene: NA; CDR3aa: CASRSGTNQETQYF
j_gene: TRBJ1-3; v_gene: TRBV4-1; d_gene: NA; CDR3aa: CASSQGQARGSGNTIYF
j_gene: TRBJ1-1; v_gene: TRBV12-3/TRBV12-4; d_gene: TRBD1; CDR3aa: CASSEGQFLTEAFF
j_gene: TRBJ1-1; v_gene: TRBV6-1; d_gene: TRBD1; CDR3aa: CASSNRGGNTEAFF
j_gene: TRBJ2-5; v_gene: TRBV6-1; d_gene: NA; CDR3aa: CASSKASAQETQYF
j_gene: TRBJ2-5; v_gene: TRBV6-1; d_gene: NA; CDR3aa: CASTPTANQETQYF
j_gene: TRBJ2-4; v_gene: TRBV20-1; d_gene: NA; CDR3aa: CSAYLGNIQYF
j_gene: TRBJ2-7; v_gene: TRBV7-9; d_gene: TRBD1; CDR3aa: CASSLTTGAEGYF
j_gene: TRBJ2-1; v_gene: TRBV12-3/TRBV12-4; d_gene: NA; CDR3aa: CASSFTGVYNEQFF
j_gene: TRBJ2-7; v_gene: TRBV6-1; d_gene: TRBD1; CDR3aa: CASSSPRQGAYEQYF
j_gene: TRBJ2-7; v_gene: TRBV6-2/TRBV6-3; d_gene: NA; CDR3aa: CASSESIYAEQYF
j_gene: TRBJ1-2; v_gene: TRBV19; d_gene: TRBD1; CDR3aa: CASSIPGQAQYYGYTF
j_gene: TRBJ2-1; v_gene: TRBV20-1; d_gene: TRBD2; CDR3aa: CSARPLTSGENEQFF
j_gene: TRBJ2-1; v_gene: TRBV14; d_gene: TRBD2; CDR3aa: CASSGTLGLAGARYYNEQFF
j_gene: TRBJ1-1; v_gene: TRBV5-1; d_gene: NA; CDR3aa: CASSLASNMNTEAFF
j_gene: TRBJ2-3; v_gene: TRBV20-1; d_gene: NA; CDR3aa: CSARVAGVTDTQYF
j_gene: TRBJ1-2; v_gene: TRBV10-3; d_gene: TRBD1; CDR3aa: CAITRDREHGYTF
j_gene: TRBJ2-5; v_gene: TRBV29-1; d_gene: TRBD2; CDR3aa: CSATWTSGREGETQYF
j_gene: TRBJ1-1; v_gene: TRBV29-1; d_gene: TRBD1; CDR3aa: CSVFGQGTMNTEAFF
j_gene: TRBJ1-6; v_gene: TRBV20-1; d_gene: TRBD1; CDR3aa: CSASKDRVDNSPLHF
j_gene: TRBJ2-2; v_gene: TRBV7-9; d_gene: TRBD2; CDR3aa: CASSSSGWNTGELFF
j_gene: TRBJ2-7; v_gene: TRBV6-1; d_gene: NA; CDR3aa: CASVGRTGIYEQYF
j_gene: TRBJ2-5; v_gene: TRBV11-2; d_gene: TRBD1; CDR3aa: CASSLTGGEETQYF